Following are 28 T cell receptor delta chains from one sample sequenced in a study of gamma-delta chains in newborns, infants, children. TCRdb re-called the reads with CATT. The sample lists 1,500 to 2,500 delta-chain clones; about 2.9% were seen once. Sample: blood. The source of these receptors is a child in good health.

By sample fraction, this clone is medium-sized. CDR3 bases: TGTGCCTGTGTGGCCCTTACTGGGGAACACCTCACCGATAAACTCATCTTT. Its protein product is CACVALTGEHLTDKLIF. The chain joins TRDV2 to TRDJ1, with 7 bases that match TRDD3. Germline CDR1 GEAIGNYY, CDR2 EKD. This CDR3 has 17 amino acids. The ends lost 5 bases at V and 1 base at J; junction bases unmatched: 15.

This clone has just a few counts. It may be a read error: a sequence one base away is much more abundant. This sequence joins TRDV2 and TRDJ1, with TRDD3 matching 7 bases. After removal of 3 bases from V and 6 bases from J, the junction contained 24 bases not matched to a gene. The germline gives CDR1 GEAIGNYY, CDR2 EKD. This CDR3 is 19 amino acids long. CDR3 sequence reads: CACDGLPEWGTLINHKLIF. The CDR3 coding sequence is TGTGCCTGTGACGGACTGCCGGAGTGGGGGACGCTCATAAACCATAAACTCATCTTT.

Points on this clone: Just one base apart from a much larger clone, this may be a read error. V gene TRDV2 combines with J gene TRDJ1, with 8 bases identical to TRDD3. Trimming cost V 4 bases and J 0 bases; bases outside gene matches: 21. This CDR3 is 20 amino acids long. Germline V gene lookup returns CDR1 GEAIGNYY and CDR2 EKD. The CDR3 loop reads CACEPLSTGGHNPNTDKLIF. The CDR3 DNA reads as TGTGCCTGTGAGCCTTTAAGTACTGGGGGGCACAACCCCAACACCGATAAACTCATCTTT.

This clone was found a few times. Given a far larger clone just one base away, this is likely a sequencing read error. The chain carries TRDV2 and TRDJ1; 11 bases are a match to TRDD3. Per the germline V gene, CDR1 is GEAIGNYY and CDR2 is EKD. CDR3 size: 18 residues. With V trimmed by 0 bases and J by 6 bases, 14 bases remained unmatched. CDR3 sequence reads: CACDTVIGGYALENKLIF. The CDR3 region has the DNA TGTGCCTGTGACACCGTTATTGGGGGATACGCCCTAGAAAATAAACTCATCTTT.

The table lists this clone with a few counts. This may come from a read error, since a much larger clone is one base off. The J gene is TRDJ1, the V gene TRDV2, with 9 bases aligning to TRDD3. The CDR3 runs 17 residues. Germline trimming cut 3 bases from V and 0 bases from J; bases unmatched to any gene: 10. Per germline, CDR1 GEAIGNYY and CDR2 EKD. The CDR3 sequence: CACDAILGDSNTDKLIF. The CDR3, as DNA: TGTGCCTGTGACGCGATACTGGGGGACTCGAACACCGATAAACTCATCTTT.

This clone occurred a few times. Possible read error: a much larger clone is one base away. The chain links TRDV2 to TRDJ1, with 11 nucleotides matching TRDD3. This CDR3 has 15 amino acids. Germline V lookup: CDR1 GEAIGNYY, CDR2 EKD. DNA for the CDR3: TGTGCCTGTGACACCCTGGGGGATACCAACGATAAACCCATCTTT. It encodes CACDTLGDTNDKPIF.

This clone was detected only a few times. TCRdb's listed protein matches a much larger clone and diverges from this DNA's translation at residue 8, likely through a read error; the protein shown comes from the DNA. V gene TRDV1 combines with J gene TRDJ1; D ambiguous. Germline loops: CDR1 TSWWSYY, CDR2 QGS. The CDR3 loop spans 15 amino acids. Trimming shortened V by 2 bases and J by 0 bases, and 10 bases separated the two germline ends. CDR3 sequence (DNA): TGTGCTCTTGGGGAATTATTACTCTACACCGATAAACTCATCTTT. Protein product: CALGELLLYTDKLIF.

This clone showed up just a few times. TCRdb's protein for this DNA is that of a much larger clone and differs from the translation at residue 9, likely a read error; the protein shown is the DNA translation. This rearrangement joins TRDV2 to TRDJ3, with a weak D call TRDD3 (6 bases). This CDR3 has 21 amino acids. Between the trimmed V and J ends, which lost 0 bases and 0 bases, there was a span of 20 bases. Germline-derived CDR1 and CDR2 are GEAIGNYY and EKD. The DNA of the CDR3 is TGTGCCTGTGACACCGGATGGGGGGTACGCTCTTCCTCCTGGGACACCCGACAGATGTTTTTC. Protein product: CACDTGWGVRSSSWDTRQMFF.

By proportion, this clone is large. The chain combines TRDV2 with TRDJ1; TRDD3 matches 11 bases. The CDR3 contains 16 residues. Germline CDR1 and CDR2: GEAIGNYY and EKD. With 2 bases clipped from V and 3 bases from J, the junction kept 7 bases outside the gene matches. The CDR3 reads CACDRLGDTTADKLIF. For the CDR3, the DNA is TGTGCCTGTGACAGGCTGGGGGATACTACGGCCGATAAACTCATCTTT.

This clone rates as large. The J gene is TRDJ2, the V gene TRDV2; TRDD3 matches at 8 bases. Germline-derived CDR1 and CDR2 are GEAIGNYY and EKD. V shed 0 bases and J 4 bases; nucleotides not matched to a gene: 3. This CDR3 region has 15 residues. CDR3 residues: CACDTIGIRTAQLFF. The CDR3 nucleotides read TGTGCCTGTGACACCATCGGGATACGGACAGCACAACTCTTCTTT.

About this clone itself: This may come from a read error, since a much larger clone is one base off. V gene TRDV2 combines with J gene TRDJ1; D may be TRDD3 (6 bases). The CDR3 is 19 residues long. Between the trimmed V and J ends, which lost 2 bases and 6 bases, there was a span of 30 bases. Germline V gives CDR1 GEAIGNYY, CDR2 EKD. The CDR3 loop reads CACDRLPEWGALINHKLIF. DNA for the CDR3: TGTGCCTGTGACAGACTGCCGGAGTGGGGGGCGCTCATAAACCATAAACTCATCTTT.

This clone was counted only a few times. This may be a read error, as it is one base from a much larger clone. Other DNA variants within this sample encode the same CDR3. The chain employs TRDV2 and TRDJ1; the match to TRDD3 covers 8 bases. Germline loops: CDR1 GEAIGNYY, CDR2 EKD. This CDR3 comprises 18 residues. CDR3 in DNA: TGTGCCTGCGACACGTTGACTGGGGGGCAGCTGTACACCGATAAACTCATCTTT. Translating it yields CACDTLTGGQLYTDKLIF.

A word on this clone: A far larger clone is off by one base, so a read error is likely. This chain connects TRDV2 to TRDJ1; 10 bases align to TRDD3. This CDR3 is 18 amino acids long. Germline assignment: CDR1 GEAIGNYY and CDR2 EKD. With 3 bases clipped from V and 0 bases from J, the junction kept 12 bases outside the gene matches. The DNA for the CDR3 is TGTGCCTGTGACGCCCTTCTTTCTACTGGGGGATACACCGATAAACTCATCTTT. Translating it yields CACDALLSTGGYTDKLIF.

This clone was found a few times. The CDR3 loop reads CACDTVGGFLRLGANTDKLIF. Here the CDR3 DNA reads TGTGCCTGTGACACCGTGGGGGGCTTCCTACGTCTGGGAGCTAACACCGATAAACTCATCTTT. The chain links TRDV2 to TRDJ1; 8 bases line up with TRDD2. CDR1 is GEAIGNYY and CDR2 is EKD in the germline V gene. V dropped 0 bases and J dropped 0; count of bases not matched to a gene: 20. This CDR3 spans 21 amino acids.

Relative to its sample, this clone is large. Different DNA sequences within this sample yield the same CDR3. The chain combines TRDV2 with TRDJ1; 12 bases map to TRDD3. V shed 0 bases and J 0 bases; nucleotides not matched to a gene: 16. The length of the CDR3 is 21 residues. The germline gives CDR1 GEAIGNYY, CDR2 EKD. The CDR3 region is CACDTVAGGYVVGKNTDKLIF. In DNA form, the CDR3 reads TGTGCCTGTGACACCGTTGCTGGGGGATACGTGGTGGGAAAAAACACCGATAAACTCATCTTT.

The table lists this clone with a few counts. This may come from a read error, since a much larger clone is one base off. The rearrangement uses TRDV2 and TRDJ1, with D possibly called TRDD2 or TRDD3 (5 bases each). Germline V gives CDR1 GEAIGNYY, CDR2 EKD. This CDR3 is 17 amino acids long. The CDR3 DNA sequence: TGTGCCCGTGACGGGCTCCCTTCGGTCGGGGGTACCGATAAACTCATCTTT. This gives the protein CARDGLPSVGGTDKLIF.

With regard to this clone: TCRdb assigns this DNA the protein of a much larger clone, which departs from its translation at residue 19; this likely reflects a read error, and the protein shown comes from translating the DNA. CDR3 DNA: TGTGCCTGTGACACCCTCCGAGGGCTGGGGGATAACACCTGGGACACCCGACAGGTGTTTTTC. It codes for CACDTLRGLGDNTWDTRQVFF. The chain couples TRDV2 to TRDJ3, with 10 bases fitting TRDD3. The CDR3 is made up of 21 amino acids. In germline, CDR1 is GEAIGNYY, CDR2 EKD.

As regards this clone: This likely came from a read error, as a far larger clone is one base away. This chain links TRDV2 with TRDJ3; possibly TRDD3 for D (6 bases). The V gene's germline CDR1 is GEAIGNYY and CDR2 EKD. This CDR3 spans 17 amino acids. CDR3 sequence: CAFSKGDRSWDTRQVFF. In DNA form, the CDR3 reads TGTGCCTTTTCGAAGGGGGACCGCTCCTGGGACACCCGACAGGTGTTTTTC.

A remark on this clone: Being one base from a much bigger clone, this may be a read error. V usage is TRDV2 and J usage is TRDJ3; 8 nucleotides agree with TRDD3. CDR1 and CDR2 (germline): GEAIGNYY, EKD. Trimming at V came to 5 bases and at J to 0 bases, leaving 8 bases not matched to a gene. CDR3 length: 18 amino acids. The CDR3 sequence: CACGITGGRSWDTRQMFF. The DNA for the CDR3 is TGTGCCTGTGGCATTACTGGGGGCCGCTCCTGGGACACCCGACAGATGTTTTTC.

This clone was seen more than once but under ten times. This probably arose from a read error, given a far larger clone one base away. This rearrangement joins TRDV2 to TRDJ1, with D maybe TRDD3 (5 bases). CDR3 size: 17 residues. The germline CDR1 and CDR2 sequences are GEAIGNYY and EKD. Trimming stripped 3 bases from V and 2 bases from J, with 21 bases between. The CDR3 reads CACDGLPPVGGTDKLIF. The CDR3 region has the DNA TGTGCCTGTGACGGGCTCCCTCCGGTCGGGGGTACCGATAAACTCATCTTT.

This clone was seen a handful of times. One end of the junction varies from germline; a read error may be responsible. The genes are TRDV2 and TRDJ1, with 8 positions matching TRDD3. Germline CDR1 GEAIGNYY, CDR2 EKD. The CDR3 runs to 18 residues. CDR3 bases: TGTGCTTGTGACAGGCTAATATCGGGGGATATGTACACCGATAAACTCATCTTT. It codes for CACDRLISGDMYTDKLIF.

This clone was seen only a few times. A single base separates this from a much larger clone, so it may be a read error. V gene TRDV1 combines with J gene TRDJ1; D could derive from TRDD2 or TRDD3 (8 bases each). This CDR3 region has 19 residues. Germline lookup yields CDR1 TSWWSYY and CDR2 QGS. Written as DNA, the CDR3 is TGTGCTCTTGGGGTAGGCCTTCCTAGTACTGGGGGGTTTACCGATAAACCCATCTTT. Its protein product is CALGVGLPSTGGFTDKPIF.

This clone was counted a few times. A far larger clone is one base from this, pointing to a likely read error. This chain links TRDV2 with TRDJ1; possibly TRDD3 for D (6 bases). CDR1 is GEAIGNYY and CDR2 is EKD in the germline V gene. The CDR3 runs 19 residues. V gave up 3 bases and J gave up 4 bases, with 29 bases separating them. The CDR3 sequence is CACDRLNSRGGMYGDKLIF. The CDR3 region has the DNA TGTGCCTGTGACCGACTTAATTCACGAGGGGGAATGTATGGCGATAAACTCATCTTT.

Judged by abundance, this clone is large. Other DNA sequences from this sample encode an identical CDR3 as well. The chain recombines TRDV2 with TRDJ1; 8 nucleotides match TRDD3. Germline V gene data show CDR1 as GEAIGNYY and CDR2 as EKD. The CDR3 runs 21 residues. V lost 0 bases, J lost 1 base, and 21 bases stayed unmatched. CDR3 in amino acids: CACDTLLGPTGGSYTTDKLIF. In DNA, the CDR3 is TGTGCCTGTGACACCCTCCTTGGTCCTACTGGGGGCTCCTATACCACCGATAAACTCATCTTT.

This clone has just a few counts. The protein that TCRdb holds for this DNA derives from a much larger clone and differs from the translated DNA at residue 11, which likely indicates a read error; the protein shown here is translated from the DNA. The V gene is TRDV2, the J gene TRDJ1; 8 bases line up with TRDD3. Germline V lookup: CDR1 GEAIGNYY, CDR2 EKD. This CDR3 spans 15 amino acids. The CDR3 loop is CACDGLGADTNKLIF. The CDR3 DNA sequence: TGTGCCTGTGACGGACTGGGGGCCGACACCAATAAACTCATCTTT.

A single count supports this clone. This chain connects TRDV2 to TRDJ1; D is unresolved. TCRdb does not report a J gene; here it was assigned by matching the DNA to germline references. This CDR3 has 17 amino acids. Germline-derived CDR1 and CDR2 are GEAIGNYY and EKD. Trimming took 0 bases from V and 1 from J, leaving 17 bases between them. The CDR3 sequence: CACDTVPIKPRTDKLIF. CDR3 bases: TGTGCCTGTGACACCGTCCCCATAAAGCCCCGCACCGATAAACTCATCTTT.

This clone counts as medium-sized. The chain is built from TRDV2 and TRDJ3, with D unclear. The CDR3 is 20 amino acids. Germline-derived CDR1 and CDR2 are GEAIGNYY and EKD. Trimming stripped 0 bases from V and 0 bases from J, with 17 bases between. DNA of the CDR3: TGTGCCTGTGACACCGCTGTACTGTTGAAAAGCTCCTGGGACACCCGACAGATGTTTTTC. Its translation is CACDTAVLLKSSWDTRQMFF.

This clone came up a few times. A much larger clonotype is one base distant, so this may be a read error. The chain is built from TRDV2 and TRDJ1; D is possibly TRDD3 (5 bases). CDR3 length: 17 residues. Germline V CDR1 and CDR2: GEAIGNYY, EKD. The CDR3 reads CARDSLLAGENTDKLIF. The DNA for the CDR3 is TGTGCCCGTGACTCACTACTGGCCGGCGAAAACACCGATAAACTCATCTTT.